This T cell receptor beta chain was profiled in a study of blood T cell repertoires in COVID-19. Study as a whole: PBMCs, B-cell-depleted T cells, or T cells provided the cDNA or gDNA that made up the material.

Germline loops: CDR1 SEHNR, CDR2 FQNEAQ (reference sequence). Between the trimmed V and J ends, which lost 4 bases and 3 bases, there was a span of 16 bases. The CDR3 totals 16 residues. TCRdb keeps only in-frame clones here, not all; method: immunoSEQ multiplex PCR. The sample carries more than 200,000 clones, about 87% recorded once. The TCR sequence derives from a man between 65 and 85 years old with acute or convalescent COVID-19. The chain carries TRBV7-9 and TRBJ2-1; a weak D match, TRBD2 (7 bases). What was sequenced was peripheral blood. The CDR3: CASSSRGDTLYNEQFF. The CDR3, as DNA: TGTGCCAGCAGCTCTCGGGGGGACACTCTCTACAATGAGCAGTTCTTC.